The 7 T cell receptor beta chains below come from one sample, sequenced in a study of cytomegalovirus exposure and HLA in healthy donors. The primer mix had 60 Vbeta and 13 Jbeta primers. The data were produced by immunoSEQ multiplex PCR, yet TCRdb's version contains in-frame clones alone and is incomplete. This sample has just over 150,000 clones, with roughly 90% found just once. Input material: PBMCs. The receptors originated from a woman between 18 and 29 years old in good health and CMV-seronegative.

The table lists this clone with a count of one. In nucleotides, the CDR3 is TGTGCCAGCAGTTTAAAGTCCACTTATGGCTACACCTTC. Translated, it gives CASSLKSTYGYTF. V is TRBV28 and J is TRBJ1-2; unclear D gene. The V end was cut by 2 bases, the J end by 5 bases, with 9 bases between. The CDR3 runs 13 residues. Germline V gives CDR1 MDHEN, CDR2 SYDVKM.

CDR3: CAWSMDYAEQYF. The CDR3 coding sequence is TGTGCCTGGAGCATGGACTACGCAGAGCAGTACTTC. V is TRBV30 and J is TRBJ2-7; weak D call: TRBD2 (6 bases). The CDR3 extends over 12 amino acids. Germline lookup yields CDR1 GTSNPN and CDR2 SVGIG (reference sequence). V was trimmed by 3 bases and J by 7 bases, leaving 13 bases between them.

The CDR3 coding sequence is TGTGCCAGCAGTTTATTTGGGCAGGGGCCTGAAGCTTTCTTT. It is translated as CASSLFGQGPEAFF. The rearrangement uses TRBV28 and TRBJ1-1; TRBD1 might be the D (6 bases). Germline lookup yields CDR1 MDHEN and CDR2 SYDVKM. This CDR3 spans 14 amino acids. V shed 1 base and J shed 6 bases, with 12 bases lying between them.

A few counts support this clone. The chain carries TRBV4-1 and TRBJ2-1; 9 bases agree with TRBD1. This CDR3 has 15 amino acids. The germline CDR1 and CDR2 sequences are MGHRA and YSYEKL. V shed 1 base and J 4 bases; nucleotides not matched to a gene: 2. CDR3: CASSQAGTGYNEQFF. DNA for the CDR3: TGCGCCAGCAGCCAAGCCGGGACAGGGTACAATGAGCAGTTCTTC.

This chain connects TRBV30 to TRBJ2-3; D remains ambiguous. Trimming took off 3 bases at V and 0 bases at J, with 13 bases between the two ends. This CDR3 has 15 residues. Looked up from germline, CDR1 is GTSNPN and CDR2 is SVGIG (reference sequence). The CDR3 sequence is CAWSPPISSTDTQYF. The CDR3, as DNA: TGTGCCTGGAGCCCCCCTATATCTAGCACAGATACGCAGTATTTT.

This sequence joins TRBV27 and TRBJ2-1; 8 bases match TRBD1. V gave up 6 bases and J gave up 7 bases; unmatched junction bases: 2. The CDR3 length is 12 residues. Germline CDR1 MNHEY, CDR2 SMNVEV (reference sequence). The CDR3 here is CASSRTGNEQFF. The CDR3, as DNA: TGTGCCAGCAGCCGGACAGGGAATGAGCAGTTCTTC.

The chain combines TRBV27 with TRBJ2-3; possible D gene TRBD2, 5 bases. V shed 5 bases and J shed 7 bases, with 10 bases lying between them. This CDR3 has 12 residues. Germline loops: CDR1 MNHEY, CDR2 SMNVEV (reference sequence). CDR3 in amino acids: CASSQRGYTQYF. Written as DNA, the CDR3 is TGTGCCAGCAGTCAACGGGGTTATACGCAGTATTTT.